These 8 T cell receptor beta chains were all obtained from the same sample, sequenced in a study of STAT3 mutations in large granular lymphocyte leukemia. Whole-study findings and limits: In T-cell large granular lymphocyte leukemia, about half of patients showed multiple immunodominant subclonotypes.

Their antigen targets remain unknown. The protocol was immunoSEQ multiplex PCR, while the TCRdb copy is restricted to in-frame clones and leaves out a portion. The data show 25,000 to 30,000 clones, 60% to 85% seen once. Source material: peripheral blood mononuclear cells. Source of these receptors: a woman in her forties or fifties with T-cell large granular lymphocyte leukemia. Some clones in this sample may be carry-over from other donors' samples.

V gene TRBV15 combines with J gene TRBJ2-7, with D perhaps TRBD2 (5 bases). This CDR3 is built from 14 residues. Trimming removed 0 bases from V and 6 bases from J, with 12 bases in between. CDR1 is LNHNV and CDR2 is YYDKDF in the germline V gene (reference sequence). CDR3 sequence reads: CATSRDHPSLEQYF. Here the CDR3 DNA reads TGTGCCACCAGCAGAGATCATCCTAGCCTCGAGCAGTACTTC.

The chain couples TRBV18 to TRBJ1-1; D gene unclear. Trimming took 4 bases from V and 1 from J, leaving 4 bases between them. Germline-derived CDR1 and CDR2 are KGHSH and LQKENI. CDR3 length: 12 residues. DNA of the CDR3: TGTGCCAGCTCACTTCAGAACACTGAAGCTTTCTTT. Translating gives CASSLQNTEAFF.

This clone was counted a few times. The chain joins TRBV18 to TRBJ1-1, with 9 bases aligning to TRBD1. Trimming cost V 6 bases and J 0 bases; bases outside gene matches: 8. The CDR3 consists of 16 residues. CDR1 and CDR2 (germline): KGHSH, LQKENI. The DNA for the CDR3 is TGTGCCAGCTCCTCAGGGACAGGGAGGGTGAACACTGAAGCTTTCTTT. Its translation is CASSSGTGRVNTEAFF.

The chain recombines TRBV30 with TRBJ2-3, with TRBD2 matching over 10 bases. The CDR3 is 14 residues long. Germline values: CDR1 GTSNPN, CDR2 SVGIG (reference sequence). V lost 7 bases and J lost 6; bases outside the gene matches: 10. CDR3 loop: CASAAGGLTDTQYF. The CDR3 DNA is TGTGCCTCTGCAGCGGGAGGGCTCACTGATACGCAGTATTTT.

The genes are TRBV4-3 and TRBJ1-5, with D unclear. The CDR3 has 16 residues. V was cut by 5 bases and J by 0 bases, with 14 bases left in between. Germline V gene data show CDR1 as LGHNA and CDR2 as YSLEER. The CDR3 reads CASSFRLGDSNQPQHF. CDR3 nucleotides: TGCGCCAGCAGCTTTCGGTTGGGTGATAGCAATCAGCCCCAGCATTTT.

The rearrangement uses TRBV27 and TRBJ1-1; D is ambiguous. Germline V CDR1 and CDR2: MNHEY, SMNVEV (reference sequence). This CDR3 region has 13 residues. The germline V and J ends were trimmed by 3 bases and 1 base, with 6 bases remaining between them. Here the CDR3 DNA reads TGTGCCAGCAGTTTTGGCCCGAACACTGAAGCTTTCTTT. It translates to CASSFGPNTEAFF.

The V gene is TRBV7-9, the J gene TRBJ1-2; D is unresolved. Trimming stripped 0 bases from V and 5 bases from J, with 10 bases between. CDR3 size: 14 residues. Germline loops: CDR1 SEHNR, CDR2 FQNEAQ (reference sequence). CDR3 amino acids: CASSLAASTYGYTF. CDR3 nucleotide sequence: TGTGCCAGCAGCTTAGCGGCATCCACTTATGGCTACACCTTC.

CDR3 bases: TGTGCCAGCAGGGGGGGACTACAGGCCTACGAGCAGTACTTC. The encoded protein is CASRGGLQAYEQYF. The V call is TRBV28, the J call TRBJ2-7; 7 bases align to TRBD2. Trimming removed 6 bases from V and 2 bases from J; junction bases left unmatched: 7. The CDR3 is 14 residues long. Germline V CDR1 and CDR2: MDHEN, SYDVKM.